The entry below describes one T cell receptor beta chain. The sample belongs to a study of blood T cell repertoires in COVID-19. The CDR3 covers 19 residues. Germline-derived CDR1 and CDR2 are SGHAT and FQNNGV. Trimming removed 5 bases from V and 2 bases from J; junction bases left unmatched: 11. This table comes from immunoSEQ multiplex PCR, and its TCRdb copy is limited to in-frame clones, with some not included. The sample has fewer than 500,000 clones, around 90% seen once. J is TRBJ2-5 and V is TRBV11-2; 16 bases are shared with TRBD2. This clonotype originated in a woman between 18 and 29 years old who had recovered from COVID-19. The sample comprised PBMCs or T cells enriched from blood (not recorded which). CDR3 sequence reads: CASSQGPGLAGGIQETQYF. CDR3 nucleotides: TGTGCCAGCAGCCAGGGACCGGGACTAGCGGGGGGGATTCAAGAGACCCAGTACTTC.